This section outlines one T cell receptor beta chain sequence together with its context. Its antigen is not identified. From germline, CDR1 is SGHRS and CDR2 YFSETQ. The CDR3 contains 14 residues. Trimming removed 2 bases from V and 4 bases from J, with 9 bases in between. Sequencing used immunoSEQ multiplex PCR; TCRdb keeps in-frame clones, though not all of them. The sample has roughly 98,000 clones, around 85% seen once. This specimen comes from a study of T cell responses to AZD1222 COVID-19 vaccine. Findings and caveats of the study: With dominance at 160-218 and 743-854, vaccine-associated CD4 TCRs spanned spike.

V usage is TRBV5-1 and J usage is TRBJ2-2, with D uncertain. The TCR originated in an adult who received the AZD1222 COVID-19 vaccine. This sample comprised peripheral blood, obtained 28 days after the second AZD1222 dose. CDR3 amino acids: CASSFDISTGELFF. The CDR3 region has the DNA TGCGCCAGCAGCTTCGACATATCCACCGGGGAGCTGTTTTTT. Filled out from reference TRBV5-1 and TRBJ2-2, the complete variable domain reads KAGVTQTPRYLIKTRGQQVTLSCSPISGHRSVSWYQQTPGQGLQFLFEYFSETQRNKGNFPGRFSGRQFSNSRSEMNVSTLELGDSALYLCASSFDISTGELFFGEGSRLTVL.